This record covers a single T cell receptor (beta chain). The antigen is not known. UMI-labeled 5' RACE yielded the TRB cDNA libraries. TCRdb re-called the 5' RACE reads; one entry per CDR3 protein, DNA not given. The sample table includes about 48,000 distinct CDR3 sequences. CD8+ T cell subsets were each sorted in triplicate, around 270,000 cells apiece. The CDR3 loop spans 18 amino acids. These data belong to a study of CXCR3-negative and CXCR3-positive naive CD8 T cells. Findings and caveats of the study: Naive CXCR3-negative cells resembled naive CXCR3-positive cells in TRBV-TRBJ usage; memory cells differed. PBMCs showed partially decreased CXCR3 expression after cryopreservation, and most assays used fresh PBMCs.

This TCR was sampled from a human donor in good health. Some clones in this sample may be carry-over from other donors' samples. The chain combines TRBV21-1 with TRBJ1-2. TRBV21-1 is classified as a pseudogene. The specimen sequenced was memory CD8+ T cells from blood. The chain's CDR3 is CASSSKGPGLHPYNGYTF.